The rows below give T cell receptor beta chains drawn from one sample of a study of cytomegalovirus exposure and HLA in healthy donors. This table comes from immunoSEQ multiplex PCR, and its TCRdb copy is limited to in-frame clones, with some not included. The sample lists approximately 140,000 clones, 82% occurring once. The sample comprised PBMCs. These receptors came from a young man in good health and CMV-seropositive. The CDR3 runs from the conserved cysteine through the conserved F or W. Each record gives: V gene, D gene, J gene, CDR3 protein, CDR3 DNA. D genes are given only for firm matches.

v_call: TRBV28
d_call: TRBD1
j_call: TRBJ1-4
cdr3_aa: CASSLVGTGNEKLFF
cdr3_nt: TGTGCCAGCAGTTTAGTTGGGACAGGGAATGAAAAACTGTTTTTT

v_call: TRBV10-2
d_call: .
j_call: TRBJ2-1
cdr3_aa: CASSDRESPYNEQFF
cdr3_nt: TGCGCCAGCAGCGATAGGGAGAGCCCCTACAATGAGCAGTTCTTC

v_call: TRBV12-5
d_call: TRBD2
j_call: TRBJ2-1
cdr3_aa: CASGLALAGGHNEQFF
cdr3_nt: TGTGCTAGTGGTTTGGCTCTAGCGGGAGGGCACAATGAGCAGTTCTTC

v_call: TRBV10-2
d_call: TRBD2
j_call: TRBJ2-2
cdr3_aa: CASTAGANTGELFF
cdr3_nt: TGCGCCAGCACGGCGGGGGCGAACACCGGGGAGCTGTTTTTT

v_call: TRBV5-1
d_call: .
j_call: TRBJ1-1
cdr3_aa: CASSQQGINTEAFF
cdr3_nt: TGCGCCAGCAGCCAACAGGGAATAAACACTGAAGCTTTCTTT

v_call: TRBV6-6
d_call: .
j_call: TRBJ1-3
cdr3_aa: CASSYIAENTIYF
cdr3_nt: TGTGCCAGCAGTTACATAGCAGAAAACACCATATATTTT

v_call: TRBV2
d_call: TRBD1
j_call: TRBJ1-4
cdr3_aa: CATSVGAGGRELFF
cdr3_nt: TGTGCCACCTCGGTGGGCGCAGGGGGTCGCGAACTGTTTTTT

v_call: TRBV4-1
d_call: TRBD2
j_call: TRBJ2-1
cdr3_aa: CASSQEGGWDKQFF
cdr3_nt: TGCGCCAGCAGCCAAGAGGGGGGGTGGGATAAGCAGTTCTTC

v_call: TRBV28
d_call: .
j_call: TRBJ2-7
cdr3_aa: CASSYPRGRYYEQYF
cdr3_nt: TGTGCCAGCAGTTATCCTCGGGGAAGGTACTACGAGCAGTACTTC

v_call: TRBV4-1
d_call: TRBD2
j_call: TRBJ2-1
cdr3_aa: CASSQDSLAGRYNEQFF
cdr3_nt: TGCGCCAGCAGCCAAGATTCACTAGCGGGAAGGTACAATGAGCAGTTCTTC